The rows below give T cell receptor beta chains drawn from one sample of a study of cytotoxic CD8 clonotypes in ibrutinib-treated CLL. Measured with immunoSEQ multiplex PCR; TCRdb has only the in-frame clones, and not every one. The sample records 150,000 or so clones, 80% to 90% being singletons. Specimen: PBMCs, collected after 24 months of ibrutinib treatment. These receptors originate from a human donor with chronic lymphocytic leukemia. Each CDR3 is given with its conserved first and last residue. The D gene is left open where the match is weak. Clone size is not always given. Where it is, it says once, few, many or a class for expanded clones.

clone size | D gene | J gene | V gene | CDR3 protein | CDR3 DNA
. | . | TRBJ2-3 | TRBV6-5 | CASSSARGTDTQYF | TGTGCCAGCAGTTCTGCCAGGGGCACAGATACGCAGTATTTT
once | . | TRBJ2-7 | TRBV10-2 | CASIGSLIGEQYF | TGCGCCAGCATTGGCTCCTTAATCGGCGAGCAGTACTTC
. | TRBD2 | TRBJ2-5 | TRBV28 | CASSFSGADQETQYF | TGTGCCAGCAGTTTTAGCGGGGCAGACCAAGAGACCCAGTACTTC
. | . | TRBJ1-1 | TRBV5-5 | CASRGGRPNTEAFF | TGTGCCAGCAGGGGTGGCCGGCCGAACACTGAAGCTTTCTTT
. | . | TRBJ2-2 | TRBV5-1 | CASSFLEGGNTGELFF | TGCGCCAGCAGCTTTCTAGAAGGAGGAAACACCGGGGAGCTGTTTTTT
. | . | TRBJ2-1 | TRBV10-3 | CAISKETGINEQFF | TGTGCCATCTCTAAAGAAACCGGGATAAATGAGCAGTTCTTC
. | . | TRBJ1-5 | TRBV4-1 | CASNPTGSGQPQHF | TGCGCCAGCAACCCTACTGGGAGTGGACAGCCCCAGCATTTT
. | TRBD1 | TRBJ2-7 | TRBV5-1 | CASSAGTGDGYEQYF | TGCGCCAGCAGCGCGGGGACAGGGGACGGCTACGAGCAGTACTTC
. | . | TRBJ2-5 | TRBV19 | CASSIPGARETQYF | TGTGCCAGTAGTATACCCGGCGCGAGAGAGACCCAGTACTTC
. | . | TRBJ2-5 | TRBV5-1 | CASSLGQETQYF | TGCGCCAGCAGCTTGGGACAAGAGACCCAGTACTTC
. | TRBD2 | TRBJ2-7 | TRBV18 | CASSPPLAGDYEQYF | TGTGCCAGCTCACCACCCCTAGCGGGCGACTACGAGCAGTACTTC
. | . | TRBJ2-1 | TRBV15 | CATSRDRGIGAYNEQFF | TGTGCCACCAGCAGAGATCGGGGGATCGGGGCCTACAATGAGCAGTTCTTC
. | TRBD1 | TRBJ1-5 | TRBV4-3 | CASSQDRDRGIQPQHF | TGCGCCAGCAGCCAAGATAGGGACAGGGGGATACAGCCCCAGCATTTT
. | . | TRBJ1-2 | TRBV30 | CAWSVSLGDGYGYTF | TGTGCCTGGAGTGTATCTTTGGGTGACGGCTATGGCTACACCTTC
medium-sized | . | TRBJ1-5 | TRBV7-2 | CASSLGGTYQPQHF | TGTGCCAGCAGCTTAGGGGGAACATATCAGCCCCAGCATTTT
. | . | TRBJ2-4 | TRBV18 | CASSPGPRQAKNIQYF | TGTGCCAGCTCACCAGGCCCCCGACAGGCCAAAAACATTCAGTACTTC
. | . | TRBJ1-2 | TRBV11-2 | CASSLSQGPNYGYTF | TGTGCCAGCAGCCTAAGTCAGGGCCCCAACTATGGCTACACCTTC
. | . | TRBJ1-1 | TRBV25-1 | CAAGGSDSAFF | TGTGCCGCCGGGGGCTCGGACAGCGCTTTCTTT
. | . | TRBJ1-2 | TRBV6-6 | CASSYGLGNYGYTF | TGTGCCAGCAGTTACGGGCTTGGGAACTATGGCTACACCTTC
. | . | TRBJ1-2 | TRBV10-3 | CAISESSGTLVGDYGYTF | TGTGCCATCAGTGAGTCGAGTGGGACGCTCGTAGGCGACTATGGCTACACCTTC
. | . | TRBJ1-2 | TRBV28 | CASSFPRGQSYGYTF | TGTGCCAGCAGTTTTCCCCGCGGACAGTCCTATGGCTACACCTTC
. | . | TRBJ1-2 | TRBV27 | CASMAGPGYGYTF | TGTGCCAGCATGGCAGGTCCCGGCTATGGCTACACCTTC
few | TRBD1 | TRBJ2-7 | TRBV14 | CASSPAPGQGPYEQYF | TGTGCCAGCAGCCCCGCCCCGGGACAGGGGCCCTACGAGCAGTACTTC
. | . | TRBJ2-1 | TRBV19 | CASSKIDRDNEQFF | TGTGCCAGTAGTAAGATCGACAGAGACAATGAGCAGTTCTTC
few | . | TRBJ2-1 | TRBV28 | CASISQTEQGEQFF | TGTGCCAGCATCTCACAAACTGAACAGGGAGAGCAGTTCTTC
. | TRBD2 | TRBJ2-4 | TRBV12-5 | CASGQCCGLAGALAKNIQYF | TGTGCTAGTGGTCAATGTTGTGGACTAGCGGGAGCACTAGCCAAAAACATTCAGTACTTC
. | . | TRBJ2-7 | TRBV4-2 | CASSQDPRAQEQYF | TGTGCCAGCAGCCAAGATCCGAGGGCTCAGGAGCAGTACTTC
. | TRBD1 | TRBJ2-1 | TRBV18 | CASSPWQGANEQFF | TGTGCCAGCTCACCATGGCAGGGGGCCAATGAGCAGTTCTTC
. | . | TRBJ2-1 | TRBV5-5 | CASSLWFFIAYNEQFF | TGTGCCAGCAGCTTATGGTTCTTCATAGCCTACAATGAGCAGTTCTTC
. | . | TRBJ2-2 | TRBV10-2 | CASSGRWTPNTGELFF | TGCGCCAGCAGTGGGCGCTGGACTCCGAACACCGGGGAGCTGTTTTTT
few | . | TRBJ1-5 | TRBV19 | CASNSLHYSNQPQHF | TGTGCCAGTAATTCGCTACATTATAGCAATCAGCCCCAGCATTTT
. | . | TRBJ1-5 | TRBV30 | CAWSVGVSNQPQHF | TGTGCCTGGAGTGTAGGGGTTAGCAATCAGCCCCAGCATTTT
. | . | TRBJ2-3 | TRBV4-3 | CASSQFTDTQYF | TGCGCCAGCAGCCAATTCACAGATACGCAGTATTTT
. | . | TRBJ2-3 | TRBV21-1 | CASSSLGKGRLTDTQYF | TGTGCCAGCAGCTCCCTGGGAAAAGGGAGGCTCACAGATACGCAGTATTTT
. | . | TRBJ1-5 | TRBV19 | CASSPQNQPQHF | TGTGCCAGTAGTCCACAGAATCAGCCCCAGCATTTT
. | TRBD1 | TRBJ1-2 | TRBV5-6 | CASSLPGQGAGGYTF | TGTGCCAGCAGCCTTCCGGGACAGGGGGCGGGAGGCTACACCTTC
. | TRBD1 | TRBJ2-1 | TRBV14 | CASSQWTGKNEQFF | TGTGCCAGCAGCCAATGGACAGGGAAGAATGAGCAGTTCTTC
. | . | TRBJ2-7 | TRBV11-2 | CASSLGTGTKEQYF | TGTGCCAGCAGCTTAGGCACAGGGACGAAAGAGCAGTACTTC
. | TRBD2 | TRBJ2-5 | TRBV7-2 | CASRRASGGETQYF | TGTGCCAGCAGGCGGGCTAGCGGGGGAGAGACCCAGTACTTC
. | . | TRBJ2-7 | TRBV20-1 | CSAFLVTEQYF | TGCAGTGCCTTTCTGGTAACCGAGCAGTACTTC
. | . | TRBJ1-2 | TRBV6-5 | CASSYSSAGYGYTF | TGTGCCAGCAGTTACTCGTCGGCCGGCTATGGCTACACCTTC
. | . | TRBJ2-3 | TRBV28 | CASSTLTDTQYF | TGTGCCAGCAGCACCCTCACAGATACGCAGTATTTT
. | . | TRBJ1-4 | TRBV7-6 | CASSPTGTSEKLFF | TGTGCCAGCAGCCCCACAGGGACAAGTGAAAAACTGTTTTTT
. | . | TRBJ2-7 | TRBV7-2 | CASSLGPPPYEQYF | TGTGCCAGCAGCTTAGGGCCGCCCCCCTACGAGCAGTACTTC
. | . | TRBJ2-5 | TRBV30 | CAWSGRTQYF | TGTGCCTGGAGTGGACGGACCCAGTACTTC
. | . | TRBJ1-1 | TRBV5-8 | CASHPGGEAFF | TGTGCCAGTCATCCCGGGGGTGAAGCTTTCTTT
. | TRBD1 | TRBJ1-2 | TRBV7-9 | CASSAPDRSTKGYTF | TGTGCCAGCAGCGCCCCGGACAGGTCTACGAAGGGCTACACCTTC
. | TRBD2 | TRBJ2-1 | TRBV28 | CASSLITSGRNEQFF | TGTGCCAGCAGTTTAATAACTAGCGGGAGGAATGAGCAGTTCTTC
. | . | TRBJ2-1 | TRBV9 | CASSVDQIDEQFF | TGTGCCAGCAGCGTAGACCAGATCGATGAGCAGTTCTTC
. | TRBD1 | TRBJ1-5 | TRBV4-3 | CASSPPGGARGPHF | TGCGCCAGCAGCCCCCCAGGGGGAGCCAGGGGCCCACATTTT
. | TRBD1 | TRBJ2-1 | TRBV7-6 | CASSQIQGAFDEQFF | TGTGCCAGCAGCCAAATACAGGGGGCCTTCGATGAGCAGTTCTTC
. | . | TRBJ2-7 | TRBV28 | CASSIDRLSYEQYF | TGTGCCAGCAGTATTGACAGGTTATCCTACGAGCAGTACTTC
. | . | TRBJ1-1 | TRBV14 | CASSPTGLLRDTEAFF | TGTGCCAGCAGCCCTACCGGGCTCCTACGGGACACTGAAGCTTTCTTT
. | . | TRBJ2-7 | TRBV21-1 | CASSRVETSESSYEQYF | TGTGCCAGCAGTCGAGTCGAGACATCGGAGAGCTCCTACGAGCAGTACTTC
. | TRBD2 | TRBJ2-1 | TRBV2 | CASSTQPGLKINEQFF | TGTGCCAGCAGTACCCAACCGGGACTAAAGATAAATGAGCAGTTCTTC